The entry below describes one T cell receptor beta chain. The sample holds many counts of this clonotype. Its antigen remains unidentified. Base qualities are missing; no much larger clone stands one base away. Clipping removes 0 bases from V and 4 bases from J, with 3 as the unmatched junction base count. In the germline V gene, CDR1 corresponds to MGHRA and CDR2 to YSYEKL. The CDR3 runs 16 residues from the cysteine to the phenylalanine. Just CDR3 DNA is preserved here, 48 bases in frame from base 1. TCR alpha and beta CDR3 regions were amplified with the iRepertoire nested amplicon-rescue multiplex PCR (arm-PCR) platform from RNA. One-step reverse transcription and amplification used roughly 90-400 ng of tissue mRNA or PBMC total RNA as input. Following bead purification, Illumina adapters were added by a secondary multiplex PCR, and libraries between 200 and 400 bp were gel-purified. Demultiplexing relied on internal 6-nucleotide barcodes carried by the libraries. The libraries were sequenced on an Illumina MiSeq using 2x220 or 2x250 nucleotide paired-end reads. On the authors' methods: Paired reads were merged using FLASH 1.2.11 and were aligned to the GRCh37 human genome using BWA-MEM, after which TRA and TRB reads were extracted. An IMGT-derived reference of cassette sequences and CDR3 motifs, with pseudogenes included, was used for V and J assignment. Reads were translated in three frames, and productive CDR3s were defined by a C…FGXG motif without stop codons. Clonotypes were defined as unique combinations of V-J cassette pair and CDR3 amino acid sequence. Hamming distance filtering was applied to reads, with thresholds set by the sequence error rate of each sample in mapped regions. The public reads were run again by TCRdb, first through fastp at Q25 and then through MiXCR, and only productive beta chains were kept. When rows share a CDR3 protein, they turn into one entry using the most common DNA and genes. The V and J calls and clone size are TCRdb's, not the authors'. This sample is represented by around 43,000 distinct CDR3 sequences; 20% to 25% of them were singletons. The ten most abundant clones make up roughly 6.8% of the sample.

This record comes from a study of glioma-infiltrating T cells listed by TCRdb under 2016. Turning to the overall study: TCR alpha- and beta-chain repertoires were sequenced from glioma tissue, non-neoplastic brain tissue and matched peripheral blood mononuclear cells. To gauge divergence between tissue and blood T-cell populations, every tissue-infiltrating repertoire was compared against the peripheral blood repertoire from the same patient. Three low-grade glioma patients, several primary glioblastoma patients, and three non-glioma patients who contributed non-neoplastic brain tissue made up the paired cohort. General study outcomes and caveats: Very few CDR3 sequences were found to be shared between tissue and blood, and this scarcity was attributed to high CDR3 diversity and limited sampling. VJ-independent divergence between tissue and blood was below expectation in non-neoplastic patients but above expectation in all gliomas, especially low-grade gliomas. Group comparisons were based on small numbers of patients: three non-neoplastic, three low-grade glioma and roughly 8 glioblastoma patients.

The clonotype comes from a human donor with low-grade glioma or glioblastoma, undergoing nonglioma brain surgery, or in good health (not recorded which). The chain is encoded by TRBV4-1 joined to TRBJ2-1; 10 central nucleotides agree with TRBD2. The specimen was glioma tissue, nonneoplastic brain tissue, or PBMCs (not recorded which). The nucleotide sequence reads TGCGCCAGCAGCCAAGAACTAGCGGGGAGATACAATGAGCAGTTCTTC. Its protein reads: CASSQELAGRYNEQFF.